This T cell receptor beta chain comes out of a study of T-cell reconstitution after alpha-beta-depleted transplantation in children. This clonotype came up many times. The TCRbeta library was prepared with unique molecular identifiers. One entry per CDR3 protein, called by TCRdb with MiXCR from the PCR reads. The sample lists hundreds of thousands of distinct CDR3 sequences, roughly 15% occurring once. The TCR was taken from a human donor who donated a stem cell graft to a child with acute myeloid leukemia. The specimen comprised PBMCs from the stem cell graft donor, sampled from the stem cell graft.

The CDR3 sequence is CASSQEPGKGNGELFF. The CDR3, as DNA: TGCGCCAGCAGCCAAGAACCGGGGAAGGGGAACGGGGAGCTGTTTTTT. The chain links TRBV4-3 to TRBJ2-2; D is tentatively TRBD1 or TRBD2 (5 bases each). Germline assignment: CDR1 LGHNA and CDR2 YSLEER. The CDR3 sequence is 16 residues long. V lost 0 bases and J lost 7, with 15 bases in between.